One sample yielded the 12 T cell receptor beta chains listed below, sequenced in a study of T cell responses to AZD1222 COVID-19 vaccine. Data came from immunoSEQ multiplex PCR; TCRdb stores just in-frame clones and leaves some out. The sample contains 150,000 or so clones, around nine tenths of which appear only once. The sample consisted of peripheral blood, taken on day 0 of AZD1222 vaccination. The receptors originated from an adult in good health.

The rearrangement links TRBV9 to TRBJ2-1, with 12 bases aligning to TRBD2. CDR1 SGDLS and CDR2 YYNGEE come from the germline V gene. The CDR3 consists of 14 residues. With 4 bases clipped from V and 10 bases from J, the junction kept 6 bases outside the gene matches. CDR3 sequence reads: CASSTRTSGKEQFF. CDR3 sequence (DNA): TGTGCCAGCAGCACCCGGACTAGCGGGAAGGAGCAGTTCTTC.

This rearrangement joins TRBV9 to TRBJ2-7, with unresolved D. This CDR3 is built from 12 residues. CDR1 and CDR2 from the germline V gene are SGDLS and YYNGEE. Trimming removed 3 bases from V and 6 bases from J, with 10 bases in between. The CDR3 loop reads CASSDPRGEQYF. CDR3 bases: TGTGCCAGCAGCGATCCGAGAGGCGAGCAGTACTTC.

The CDR3 region is CSARADTSLHF. The CDR3 region has the DNA TGCAGTGCTAGAGCTGACACCTCCCTCCACTTT. The J gene is TRBJ1-6, the V gene TRBV20-1; D unresolved. The CDR3 spans 11 residues. The germline CDR1 and CDR2 sequences are DFQATT and SNEGSKA (reference sequence). Trimming left V 1 base short and J 14 bases short, with 9 bases between.

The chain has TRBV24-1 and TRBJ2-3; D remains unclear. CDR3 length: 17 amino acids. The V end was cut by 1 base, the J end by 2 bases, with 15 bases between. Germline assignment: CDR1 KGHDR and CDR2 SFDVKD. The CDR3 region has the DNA TGTGCCACCAGTGATTTTACCCCCCCAGCCAACACAGATACGCAGTATTTT. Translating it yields CATSDFTPPANTDTQYF.

The CDR3 DNA is TGTGCCAGCAGTGGGACCTCAACGGGAAACACCATATATTTT. Residues: CASSGTSTGNTIYF. The chain carries TRBV6-2 or TRBV6-3 and TRBJ1-3, with D possibly matching TRBD1 (5 bases). Germline V gene sequence: CDR1 MNHEY, CDR2 SVGEGT. V lost 5 bases to trimming and J lost 4 bases, with 12 bases between them. The CDR3 runs 14 residues.

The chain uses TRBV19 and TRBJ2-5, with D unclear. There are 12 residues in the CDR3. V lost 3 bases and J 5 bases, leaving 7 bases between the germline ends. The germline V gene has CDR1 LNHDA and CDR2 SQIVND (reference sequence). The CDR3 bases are TGTGCCAGTAGTATTACGTCCGAGACCCAGTACTTC. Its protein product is CASSITSETQYF.

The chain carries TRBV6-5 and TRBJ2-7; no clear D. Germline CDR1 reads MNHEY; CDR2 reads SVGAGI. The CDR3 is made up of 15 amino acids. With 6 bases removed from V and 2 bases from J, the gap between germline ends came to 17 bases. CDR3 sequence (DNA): TGTGCCAGCAGCCAGTATTCGGGTGGGACCTACGAGCAGTACTTC. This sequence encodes CASSQYSGGTYEQYF.

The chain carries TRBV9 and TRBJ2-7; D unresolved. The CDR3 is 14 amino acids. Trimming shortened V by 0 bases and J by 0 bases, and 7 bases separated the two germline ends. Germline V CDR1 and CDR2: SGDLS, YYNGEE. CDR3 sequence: CASSVEESSYEQYF. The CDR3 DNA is TGTGCCAGCAGCGTAGAGGAGAGCTCCTACGAGCAGTACTTC.

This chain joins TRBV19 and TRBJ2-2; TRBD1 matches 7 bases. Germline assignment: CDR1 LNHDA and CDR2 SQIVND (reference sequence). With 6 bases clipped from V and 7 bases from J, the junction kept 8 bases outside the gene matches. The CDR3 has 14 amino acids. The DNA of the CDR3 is TGTGCCAGTAGATTGGGAACAGGGGTCGGGGAGCTGTTTTTT. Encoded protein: CASRLGTGVGELFF. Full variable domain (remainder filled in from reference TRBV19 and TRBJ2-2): DGGITQSPKYLFRKEGQNVTLSCEQNLNHDAMYWYRQDPGQGLRLIYYSQIVNDFQKGDIAEGYSVSREKKESFPLTVTSAQKNPTAFYLCASRLGTGVGELFFGEGSRLTVL.

CDR3 bases: TGTGCCAGCAGCCAAGTTTTTTTAAGCGCTGAAGCTTTCTTT. It is translated as CASSQVFLSAEAFF. The rearrangement uses TRBV3-1 (or the pseudogene TRBV3-2) and TRBJ1-1, with D uncertain. The germline CDR1 and CDR2 sequences are LGHDT and YNNKEL (reference sequence). CDR3 length: 14 amino acids. With 1 base removed from V and 6 bases from J, the gap between germline ends came to 12 bases.

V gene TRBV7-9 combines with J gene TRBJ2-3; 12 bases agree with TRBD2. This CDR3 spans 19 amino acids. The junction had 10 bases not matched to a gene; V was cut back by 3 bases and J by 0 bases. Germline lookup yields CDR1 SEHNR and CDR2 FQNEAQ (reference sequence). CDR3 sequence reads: CASSFPSGGAWVSTDTQYF. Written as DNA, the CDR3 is TGTGCCAGCAGCTTTCCTAGCGGGGGGGCCTGGGTGAGCACAGATACGCAGTATTTT.

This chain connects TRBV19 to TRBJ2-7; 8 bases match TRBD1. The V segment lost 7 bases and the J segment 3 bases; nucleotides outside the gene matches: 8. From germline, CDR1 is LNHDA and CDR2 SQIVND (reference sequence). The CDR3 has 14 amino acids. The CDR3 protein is CASTAQGENYEQYF. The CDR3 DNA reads TGTGCCAGTACCGCACAGGGGGAGAACTACGAGCAGTACTTC.